These 19 T cell receptor beta chains share one sample of origin, sequenced in a study of T cell responses to AZD1222 COVID-19 vaccine. The method was immunoSEQ multiplex PCR; TCRdb's version includes in-frame clones alone and lacks a portion of them. The sample has some 200,000 clones; about 94% are singletons. The sample in question was peripheral blood, obtained 28 days after the second dose of the MenACWY control vaccine. Receptors were obtained from an adult who received the MenACWY meningococcal vaccine as a control.

The J gene is TRBJ1-6, the V gene TRBV5-8; the D gene is possibly TRBD1 (5 bases). The ends were cut back, 6 bases at V and 4 bases at J, with 8 bases in the middle. Germline V gene sequence: CDR1 SGHTS, CDR2 YDEGEE. This CDR3 is 13 amino acids long. The CDR3 bases are TGTGCCAGCATGGGGCCGTATAATTCACCCCTCCACTTT. Protein sequence: CASMGPYNSPLHF.

This clone was observed a single time. The chain employs TRBV19 and TRBJ1-1; D unresolved. Deletions cut 3 bases from V and 2 bases from J, with 10 bases between. CDR3 length: 14 residues. Germline V gene data show CDR1 as LNHDA and CDR2 as SQIVND (reference sequence). The CDR3 DNA reads as TGTGCCAGTAGTATCACGGGTGGTAACACTGAAGCTTTCTTT. Protein product: CASSITGGNTEAFF.

The genes are TRBV6-5 and TRBJ1-2; TRBD1 matches 7 bases. The germline V gene encodes CDR1 MNHEY and CDR2 SVGAGI. V lost 6 bases and J lost 6; bases outside the gene matches: 7. The CDR3 contains 13 residues. CDR3 sequence: CASRLDRLNGYTF. As DNA, the CDR3 is TGTGCCAGCAGGCTGGACAGGTTAAATGGCTACACCTTC.

This sequence joins TRBV15 and TRBJ2-2; D gene ambiguous. The germline CDR1 and CDR2 sequences are LNHNV and YYDKDF (reference sequence). With 3 bases removed from V and 4 bases from J, the gap between germline ends came to 15 bases. This CDR3 contains 16 residues. Written as DNA, the CDR3 is TGTGCCACCAGCAGGGGCGCCGGGCTAAGCACCGGGGAGCTGTTTTTT. Translating it yields CATSRGAGLSTGELFF.

J is TRBJ2-7 and V is TRBV7-8; D remains ambiguous. V was cut by 5 bases and J by 0 bases, with 11 bases left in between. CDR1 SGHVS and CDR2 FQNEAQ come from the germline V gene. This CDR3 has 14 amino acids. As DNA, the CDR3 is TGTGCCAGCAGCCTGGGCGCGCACTCCTACGAGCAGTACTTC. Translating gives CASSLGAHSYEQYF.

V gene TRBV5-6 combines with J gene TRBJ2-7; 9 nucleotides agree with TRBD2. The CDR3 covers 15 residues. Germline values: CDR1 SGHDT, CDR2 YYEEEE. The ends lost 0 bases at V and 2 bases at J; junction bases unmatched: 3. The CDR3 sequence: CASSLEVAGAYEQYF. CDR3 nucleotide sequence: TGTGCCAGCAGCTTGGAGGTAGCGGGGGCCTACGAGCAGTACTTC.

The rearrangement joins TRBV4-3 to TRBJ2-1, with TRBD2 matching over 9 bases. CDR1 is LGHNA, CDR2 YSLEER, per germline. The CDR3 contains 16 residues. V was pared by 0 bases and J by 4 bases, with 4 bases of the junction left unmatched. The CDR3 DNA is TGCGCCAGCAGCCAAGATTTAACTAGCGGGTACAATGAGCAGTTCTTC. It specifies CASSQDLTSGYNEQFF.

In DNA, the CDR3 is TGTGCCAGCACCTCAGGGCTGGGGGGCTACACCTTC. Amino acids: CASTSGLGGYTF. The chain employs TRBV28 and TRBJ1-2, with D maybe TRBD1 (5 bases). CDR1 and CDR2 (germline): MDHEN, SYDVKM. Trimming removed 7 bases at V and 8 bases at J, with 14 bases between. This CDR3 is 12 amino acids long.

The chain has TRBV5-1 and TRBJ2-2; D is unresolved. Germline V gene sequence: CDR1 SGHRS, CDR2 YFSETQ. Trimming stripped 0 bases from V and 0 bases from J, with 9 bases between. This CDR3 region has 16 residues. The CDR3 loop reads CASSLAGHANTGELFF. The CDR3 nucleotides read TGCGCCAGCAGCTTGGCGGGTCACGCGAACACCGGGGAGCTGTTTTTT.

The chain employs TRBV7-2 and TRBJ1-5, with D possibly TRBD1 on 6 matching bases. Germline V lookup: CDR1 SGHTA, CDR2 FQGNSA. There are 15 residues in the CDR3. Between the trimmed V and J ends, which lost 0 bases and 5 bases, there was a span of 11 bases. The CDR3 loop reads CASSLAGGWDQPQHF. DNA for the CDR3: TGTGCCAGCAGCTTAGCAGGGGGTTGGGATCAGCCCCAGCATTTT.

This sequence joins TRBV7-2 and TRBJ2-1, with D hard to call. Trimming cost V 2 bases and J 7 bases, with 15 bases left between them. This CDR3 is 15 amino acids long. Germline V gene data show CDR1 as SGHTA and CDR2 as FQGNSA. This CDR3 is CASSLRQQSLNEQFF. The CDR3, as DNA: TGTGCCAGCAGCTTAAGGCAGCAATCTCTAAATGAGCAGTTCTTC. Complete variable domain (other parts from reference TRBV7-2 and TRBJ2-1): GAGVSQSPSNKVTEKGKDVELRCDPISGHTALYWYRQSLGQGLEFLIYFQGNSAPDKSGLPSDRFSAERTGGSVSTLTIQRTQQEDSAVYLCASSLRQQSLNEQFFGPGTRLTVL.

V usage is TRBV11-3 and J usage is TRBJ1-2; D uncertain. In germline, CDR1 is SGHNT, CDR2 YENEEA. V lost 9 bases, J lost 4 bases, and 18 bases lay in between. This CDR3 has 14 amino acids. This CDR3 is CASQTGVRVYGYTF. As DNA, the CDR3 is TGTGCCAGTCAGACCGGTGTCCGCGTCTATGGCTACACCTTC.

This chain joins TRBV4-3 and TRBJ1-1; no firm D call. CDR3 size: 13 residues. The germline gives CDR1 LGHNA, CDR2 YSLEER. The V gene lost 1 base and the J gene lost 1 base, with 4 bases spanning the gap. The DNA of the CDR3 is TGCGCCAGCAGCCAAGTCCAGAACACTGAAGCTTTCTTT. The encoded protein is CASSQVQNTEAFF.

The CDR3 region is CASSEDTGLPRNYGYTF. The CDR3 DNA reads as TGTGCCAGCAGTGAAGATACAGGGCTCCCCAGGAACTATGGCTACACCTTC. J is TRBJ1-2 and V is TRBV6-1; D may be TRBD1 (6 bases). Trimming cost V 1 base and J 2 bases, with 17 bases left between them. The CDR3 totals 17 residues. Looked up from germline, CDR1 is MNHNS and CDR2 is SASEGT.

The V and J genes are TRBV6-2 or TRBV6-3 and TRBJ1-6; 9 nucleotides match TRBD1. The CDR3 has 19 amino acids. Losses at the gene ends were 0 bases for V and 0 bases for J; bases not matched to a gene: 6. The germline V gene encodes CDR1 MNHEY and CDR2 SVGEGT. The CDR3 reads CASSYSRTGESSYNSPLHF. The CDR3 DNA follows: TGTGCCAGCAGTTACTCCAGGACAGGGGAGAGCTCCTATAATTCACCCCTCCACTTT.

The V and J genes are TRBV7-9 and TRBJ1-5; 7 bases match TRBD1. CDR1 and CDR2 (germline): SEHNR, FQNEAQ (reference sequence). The CDR3 is 13 amino acids. Trimming cost V 5 bases and J 4 bases; bases outside gene matches: 2. DNA of the CDR3: TGTGCCAGCAGCGGACAGGCTAATCAGCCCCAGCATTTT. The encoded protein is CASSGQANQPQHF. Full variable domain (remainder filled in from reference TRBV7-9 and TRBJ1-5): DTGVSQNPRHKITKRGQNVTFRCDPISEHNRLYWYRQTLGQGPEFLTYFQNEAQLEKSRLLSDRFSAERPKGSFSTLEIQRTEQGDSAMYLCASSGQANQPQHFGDGTRLSIL.

Only one count was recorded for this clone. The rearrangement uses TRBV5-4 and TRBJ1-2, with TRBD1 identical over 7 bases. The J segment lost 8 bases and the V segment lost 2 bases, leaving 15 bases of the junction unmatched. Germline V CDR1 and CDR2: SGHNT, YYREEE (reference sequence). This CDR3 is built from 16 residues. In nucleotides, the CDR3 is TGTGCCAGCAGCTTTGCGCCTAACAGGGGAGAAGCGGGCTACACCTTC. Its translation is CASSFAPNRGEAGYTF.

The V call is TRBV6-5, the J call TRBJ2-7, with 9 bases lining up with TRBD1. The CDR3 is made up of 14 amino acids. Germline CDR1 and CDR2: MNHEY and SVGAGI. Losses at the gene ends were 6 bases for V and 2 bases for J; bases not matched to a gene: 5. CDR3 sequence (DNA): TGTGCCAGCAGCCAGGACAGGGGACCCTACGAGCAGTACTTC. This encodes CASSQDRGPYEQYF.

The chain recombines TRBV7-2 with TRBJ2-1, with TRBD2 matching 10 bases. With V trimmed by 3 bases and J by 4 bases, 3 bases remained unmatched. CDR3 size: 15 residues. The germline CDR1 and CDR2 sequences are SGHTA and FQGNSA. The CDR3 DNA is TGTGCCAGCAGCTTTACTAGCGGGACTTACAATGAGCAGTTCTTC. Protein sequence: CASSFTSGTYNEQFF. Complete variable domain (other parts from reference TRBV7-2 and TRBJ2-1): GAGVSQSPSNKVTEKGKDVELRCDPISGHTALYWYRQSLGQGLEFLIYFQGNSAPDKSGLPSDRFSAERTGGSVSTLTIQRTQQEDSAVYLCASSFTSGTYNEQFFGPGTRLTVL.